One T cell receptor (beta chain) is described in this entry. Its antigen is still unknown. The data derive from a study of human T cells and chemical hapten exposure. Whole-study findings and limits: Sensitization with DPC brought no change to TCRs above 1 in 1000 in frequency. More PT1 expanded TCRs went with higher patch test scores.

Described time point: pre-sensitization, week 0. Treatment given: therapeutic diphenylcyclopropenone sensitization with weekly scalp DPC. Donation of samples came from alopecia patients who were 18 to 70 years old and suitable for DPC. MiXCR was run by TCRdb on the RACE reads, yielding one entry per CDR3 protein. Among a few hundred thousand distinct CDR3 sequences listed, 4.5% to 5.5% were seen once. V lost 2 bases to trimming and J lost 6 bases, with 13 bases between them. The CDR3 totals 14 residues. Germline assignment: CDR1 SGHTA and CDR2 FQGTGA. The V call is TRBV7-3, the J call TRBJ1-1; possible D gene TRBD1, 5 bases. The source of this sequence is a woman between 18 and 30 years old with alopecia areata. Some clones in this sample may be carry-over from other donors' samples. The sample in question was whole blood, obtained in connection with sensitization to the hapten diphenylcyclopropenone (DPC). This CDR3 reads CASSLRSGGAEAFF. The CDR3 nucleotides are TGTGCCAGCAGCTTACGTTCTGGGGGGGCTGAAGCTTTCTTT.